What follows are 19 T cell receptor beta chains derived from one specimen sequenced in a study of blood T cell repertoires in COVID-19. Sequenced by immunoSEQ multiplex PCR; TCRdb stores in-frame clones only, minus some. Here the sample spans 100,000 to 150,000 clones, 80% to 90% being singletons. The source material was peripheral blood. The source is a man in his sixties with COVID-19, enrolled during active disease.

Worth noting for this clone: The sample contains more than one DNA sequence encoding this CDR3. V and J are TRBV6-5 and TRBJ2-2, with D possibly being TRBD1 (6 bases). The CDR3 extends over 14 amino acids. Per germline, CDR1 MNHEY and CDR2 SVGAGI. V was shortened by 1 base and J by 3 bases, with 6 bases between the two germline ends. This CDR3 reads CASSYYRDTGELFF. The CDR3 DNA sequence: TGTGCCAGCAGTTACTACAGGGACACCGGGGAGCTGTTTTTT.

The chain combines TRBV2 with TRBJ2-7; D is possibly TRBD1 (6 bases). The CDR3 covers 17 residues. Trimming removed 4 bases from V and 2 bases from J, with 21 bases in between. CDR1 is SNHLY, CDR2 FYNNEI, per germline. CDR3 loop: CASSGEAQGRVPYEQYF. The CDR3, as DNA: TGTGCCAGCAGTGGGGAAGCGCAGGGGAGAGTCCCCTACGAGCAGTACTTC.

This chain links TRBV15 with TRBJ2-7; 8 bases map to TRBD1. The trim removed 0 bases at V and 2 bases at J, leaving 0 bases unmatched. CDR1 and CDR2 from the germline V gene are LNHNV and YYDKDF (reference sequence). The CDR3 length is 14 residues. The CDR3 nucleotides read TGTGCCACCAGCAGAGAGACAGGGGCCTACGAGCAGTACTTC. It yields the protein CATSRETGAYEQYF.

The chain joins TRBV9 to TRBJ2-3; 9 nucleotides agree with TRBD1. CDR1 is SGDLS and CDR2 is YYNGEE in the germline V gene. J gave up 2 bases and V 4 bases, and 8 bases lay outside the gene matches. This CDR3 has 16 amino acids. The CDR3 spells CASSLRTGEFTDTQYF. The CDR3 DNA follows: TGTGCCAGCAGCCTCCGGACAGGGGAGTTCACAGATACGCAGTATTTT.

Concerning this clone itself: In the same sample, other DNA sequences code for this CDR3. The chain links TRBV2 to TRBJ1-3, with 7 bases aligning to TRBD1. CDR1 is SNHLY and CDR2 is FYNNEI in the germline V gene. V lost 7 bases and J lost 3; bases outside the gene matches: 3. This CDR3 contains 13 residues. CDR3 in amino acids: CASIRDSGNTIYF. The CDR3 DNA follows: TGTGCCAGCATCCGGGACAGTGGAAACACCATATATTTT.

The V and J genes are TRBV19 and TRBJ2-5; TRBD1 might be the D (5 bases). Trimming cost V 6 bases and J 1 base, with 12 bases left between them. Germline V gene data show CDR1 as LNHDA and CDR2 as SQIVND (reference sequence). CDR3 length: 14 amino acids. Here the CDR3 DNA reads TGTGCCAGTAGGGTAGGAGACAGCCAAGAGACCCAGTACTTC. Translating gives CASRVGDSQETQYF.

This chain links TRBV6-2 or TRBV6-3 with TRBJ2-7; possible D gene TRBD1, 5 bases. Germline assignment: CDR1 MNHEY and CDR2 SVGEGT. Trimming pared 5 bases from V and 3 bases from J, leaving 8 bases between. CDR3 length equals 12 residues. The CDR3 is CASSLDSYEQYF. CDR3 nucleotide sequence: TGTGCCAGCAGTCTTGACAGCTACGAGCAGTACTTC.

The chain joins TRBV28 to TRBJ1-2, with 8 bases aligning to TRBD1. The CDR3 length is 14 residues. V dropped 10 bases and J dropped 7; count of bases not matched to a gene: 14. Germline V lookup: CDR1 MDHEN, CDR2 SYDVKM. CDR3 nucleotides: TGTGCCATCTCAACCGGGGCAGGGGGCTTTGGCTACACCTTC. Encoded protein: CAISTGAGGFGYTF.

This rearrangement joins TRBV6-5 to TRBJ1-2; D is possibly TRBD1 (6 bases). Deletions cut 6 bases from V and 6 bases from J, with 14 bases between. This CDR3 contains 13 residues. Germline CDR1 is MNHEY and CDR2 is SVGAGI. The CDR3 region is CASRGPNRDGYTF. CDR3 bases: TGTGCCAGCAGAGGACCTAACAGGGATGGCTACACCTTC.

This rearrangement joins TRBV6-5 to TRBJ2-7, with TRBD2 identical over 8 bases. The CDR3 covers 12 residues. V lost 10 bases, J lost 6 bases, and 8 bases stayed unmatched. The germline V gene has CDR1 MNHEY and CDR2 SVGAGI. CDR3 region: CATTGGAGEQYF. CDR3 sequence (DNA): TGTGCCACCACGGGGGGGGCGGGCGAGCAGTACTTC.

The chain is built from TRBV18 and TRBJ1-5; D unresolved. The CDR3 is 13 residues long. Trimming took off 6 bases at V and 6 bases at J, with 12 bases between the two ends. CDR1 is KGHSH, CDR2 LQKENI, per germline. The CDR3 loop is CASSTHPGQPQHF. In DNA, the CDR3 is TGTGCCAGCTCCACCCACCCGGGTCAGCCCCAGCATTTT.

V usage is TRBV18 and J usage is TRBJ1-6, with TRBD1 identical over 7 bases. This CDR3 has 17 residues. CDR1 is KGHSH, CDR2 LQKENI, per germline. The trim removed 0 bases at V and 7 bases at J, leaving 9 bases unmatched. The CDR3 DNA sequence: TGTGCCAGCTCACCACCTACAGGGGCCCGCGGCAATTCACCCCTCCACTTT. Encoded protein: CASSPPTGARGNSPLHF.

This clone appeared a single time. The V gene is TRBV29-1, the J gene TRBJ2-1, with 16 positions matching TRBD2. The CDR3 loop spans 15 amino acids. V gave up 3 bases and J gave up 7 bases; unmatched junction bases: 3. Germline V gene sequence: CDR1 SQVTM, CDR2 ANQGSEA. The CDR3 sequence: CSVEGLAGGNNEQFF. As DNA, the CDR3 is TGCAGCGTTGAGGGACTAGCGGGGGGGAATAATGAGCAGTTCTTC.

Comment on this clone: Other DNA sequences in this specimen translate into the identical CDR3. The CDR3 region has the DNA TGTGCCAGCAGCTTAGAGGGAGGGAGCTATGGCTACACCTTC. It codes for CASSLEGGSYGYTF. The chain uses TRBV13 and TRBJ1-2; D is undetermined. The germline V gene has CDR1 PRHDT and CDR2 FYEKMQ (reference sequence). Trimming took off 1 base at V and 4 bases at J, with 10 bases between the two ends. The length of the CDR3 is 14 residues.

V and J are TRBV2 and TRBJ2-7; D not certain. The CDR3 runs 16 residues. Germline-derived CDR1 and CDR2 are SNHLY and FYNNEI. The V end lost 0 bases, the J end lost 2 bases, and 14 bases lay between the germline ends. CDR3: CASSEALGFAPYEQYF. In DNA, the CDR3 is TGTGCCAGCAGTGAAGCGCTCGGGTTTGCCCCCTACGAGCAGTACTTC. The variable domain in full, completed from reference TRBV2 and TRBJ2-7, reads EPEVTQTPSHQVTQMGQEVILRCVPISNHLYFYWYRQILGQKVEFLVSFYNNEISEKSEIFDDQFSVERPDGSNFTLKIRSTKLEDSAMYFCASSEALGFAPYEQYFGPGTRLTVT.

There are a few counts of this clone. CDR3 loop: CASSWGGDTEAFF. The DNA of the CDR3 is TGTGCCAGCAGTTGGGGAGGGGACACTGAAGCTTTCTTT. The chain carries TRBV6-5 and TRBJ1-1, with D possibly TRBD1 on 5 matching bases. CDR3 size: 13 residues. Germline V CDR1 and CDR2: MNHEY, SVGAGI. V was shortened by 4 bases and J by 3 bases, with 9 bases between the two germline ends.

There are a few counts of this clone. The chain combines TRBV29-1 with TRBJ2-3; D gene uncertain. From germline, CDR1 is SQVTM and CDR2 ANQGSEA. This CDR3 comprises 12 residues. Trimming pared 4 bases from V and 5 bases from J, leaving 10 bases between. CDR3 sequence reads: CSVGGSGDTQYF. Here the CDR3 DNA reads TGCAGCGTTGGAGGTTCCGGAGATACGCAGTATTTT.

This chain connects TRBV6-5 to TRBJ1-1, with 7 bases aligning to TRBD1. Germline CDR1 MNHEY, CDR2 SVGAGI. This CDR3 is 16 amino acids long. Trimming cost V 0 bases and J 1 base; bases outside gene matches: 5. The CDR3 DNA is TGTGCCAGCAGTTACTCCTGGACAGGCCGGAACACTGAAGCTTTCTTT. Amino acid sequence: CASSYSWTGRNTEAFF.

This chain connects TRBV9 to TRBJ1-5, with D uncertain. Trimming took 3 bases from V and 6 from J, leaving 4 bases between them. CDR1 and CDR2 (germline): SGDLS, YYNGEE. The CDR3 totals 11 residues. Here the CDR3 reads CASSEAQPQHF. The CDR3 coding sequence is TGTGCCAGCAGCGAAGCTCAGCCCCAGCATTTT.